The clone carrying this T cell receptor beta chain has at least ten counts. These data come from a study of early T cells in non-severe SARS-CoV-2 infection. TCRdb re-called the 5' RACE reads through MiXCR, storing one row per CDR3 protein. Of 32,000 or so distinct CDR3 sequences listed, roughly 5.7% are singletons. The CDR3 has 15 amino acids. J lost 5 bases, V lost 5 bases, and 8 bases had no gene match. Germline V gene sequence: CDR1 SGHVS, CDR2 FNYEAQ. This TCR was sampled from an adult who was a healthcare worker with PCR-confirmed SARS-CoV-2 infection or an uninfected control (not recorded which). The J gene is TRBJ2-1, the V gene TRBV7-6, with 8 bases fitting TRBD2. What was sequenced was whole blood. The CDR3: CASSRSSGFDNEQFF. CDR3 sequence (DNA): TGTGCCAGCAGCCGTTCTAGCGGGTTTGACAATGAGCAGTTCTTC.